These T cell receptor beta chains were read from a single sample in a study of shared clonotypes between healthy human individuals. TCRdb keeps only in-frame clones here, not all; method: immunoSEQ multiplex PCR. The sample includes approximately 2,000,000 clones, 80% to 95% of them seen just once. Sequenced input: naive CD4+ T cells from PBMCs. These receptor sequences come from a man younger than 35 in good health. Some clones in this sample may be carry-over from other donors' samples. Each CDR3 is given with its conserved first and last residue. Each record gives: clone size, D gene, J gene, V gene, CDR3 DNA, CDR3 protein. D genes are given only for firm matches. Not all rows give a size; the values are once, few, many and, for expanded clones, a class.

once | NA | TRBJ1-2 | TRBV7-9 | TGTGCCAGCAGCCCACCTCGCGGCGACTATGGCTACACCTTC | CASSPPRGDYGYTF
once | NA | TRBJ2-2 | TRBV5-6 | TGTGCCAGCAGCTTTATGACTAGAGGCGCCGGGGAGCTGTTTTTT | CASSFMTRGAGELFF
NA | NA | TRBJ2-2 | TRBV11-2 | TGTGCCAGCAGCTTAGATTGGAGTAACACCGGGGAGCTGTTTTTT | CASSLDWSNTGELFF
NA | NA | TRBJ2-3 | TRBV5-1 | TGCGCCAGCAGCTTGGAGACAGAGGCAGATACGCAGTATTTT | CASSLETEADTQYF
NA | NA | TRBJ2-2 | TRBV30 | TGTGCCTGGAGTGAAGGGGTTTCCGGGGAGCTGTTTTTT | CAWSEGVSGELFF
once | TRBD2 | TRBJ2-7 | TRBV7-3 | TGTGCCAGCAGCCAGGGGACTAGCGGGCCTTACGAGCAGTACTTC | CASSQGTSGPYEQYF
NA | NA | TRBJ2-4 | TRBV7-9 | TGTGCCAGCAGCTCAGATGACAAAAACATTCAGTACTTC | CASSSDDKNIQYF
NA | NA | TRBJ1-5 | TRBV10-3 | TGTGCCATCAGTGACAAGAGGAGCAATCAGCCCCAGCATTTT | CAISDKRSNQPQHF
NA | TRBD1 | TRBJ1-4 | TRBV4-1 | TGCGCCAGCAGCCAAGCCGGGACAGGCACTGCAACTAATGAAAAACTGTTTTTT | CASSQAGTGTATNEKLFF
once | TRBD2 | TRBJ2-1 | TRBV6-5 | TGTGCCAGCAGACCGACTAGCGGGAGTCGGCATGAGCAGTTCTTC | CASRPTSGSRHEQFF
NA | NA | TRBJ2-3 | TRBV30 | TGTGCCTGGAGCCCCCCGCTCCTCTTGACAGATACGCAGTATTTT | CAWSPPLLLTDTQYF
NA | TRBD2 | TRBJ2-5 | TRBV5-4 | TGTGCCAGCAGCCCCCGGGGGGGGCCCCAAGAGACCCAGTACTTC | CASSPRGGPQETQYF
NA | TRBD2 | TRBJ2-1 | TRBV2 | TGTGCCAGCAGTGCTCCCTCACATACTAGCGGGAGAAGGGGGGGCTCCTACAATGAGCAGTTCTTC | CASSAPSHTSGRRGGSYNEQFF
NA | TRBD1 | TRBJ2-7 | TRBV11-2 | TGTGCCAGCAGCTCCCTCGGGACAGGGAACCCCTACGAGCAGTACTTC | CASSSLGTGNPYEQYF
NA | TRBD1 | TRBJ1-2 | TRBV7-9 | TGTGCCAGCAGCTTAGGGCCTTACAGGGGGCGCGGAGGCTACACCTTC | CASSLGPYRGRGGYTF
NA | NA | TRBJ2-7 | TRBV30 | TGTGCCTGGAGCACGATGCACTACGAGCAGTACTTC | CAWSTMHYEQYF
NA | NA | TRBJ2-3 | TRBV11-2 | TGTGCCAGCAGCCCCGGGGCAGATACGCAGTATTTT | CASSPGADTQYF
NA | TRBD2 | TRBJ2-2 | TRBV5-1 | TGCGCCAGCAGCTTGGCGGCGGGAGCCGGCGGGGAGCTGTTTTTT | CASSLAAGAGGELFF
NA | NA | TRBJ1-2 | TRBV15 | TGTGCCACCAGCACCAGGGTGGGGTATGGCTACACCTTC | CATSTRVGYGYTF
NA | NA | TRBJ1-2 | TRBV5-5 | TGTGCCAGCAGCCCCCTCCTCAGCGGCTACACCTTC | CASSPLLSGYTF
NA | NA | TRBJ1-3 | TRBV9 | TGTGCCAGCAGCGTAGTGGGGAACACCATATATTTT | CASSVVGNTIYF
NA | TRBD1 | TRBJ2-3 | TRBV30 | TGTGCCTGGAGTGTAAGGGGGGTGCGAGACAGGGGGCAAGATACGCAGTATTTT | CAWSVRGVRDRGQDTQYF
NA | NA | TRBJ2-7 | TRBV27 | TGTGCCAGCAGTATCCGGGACGGTAGCTCCTACGAGCAGTACTTC | CASSIRDGSSYEQYF
NA | TRBD1 | TRBJ2-4 | TRBV4-1 | TGCGCCAGCAGCCAAGAGGCCCCAGGGGGCTCCAAAAACATTCAGTACTTC | CASSQEAPGGSKNIQYF
NA | TRBD1 | TRBJ2-7 | TRBV5-4 | TGTGCCAGCAGCCTACCGGGACAGGGGAAATACGAGCAGTACTTC | CASSLPGQGKYEQYF
once | NA | TRBJ2-5 | TRBV6-1 | TGTGCCAGCAGTGCTGGGACGGCCAAAGAGACCCAGTACTTC | CASSAGTAKETQYF
NA | NA | TRBJ2-7 | TRBV6-1 | TGTGCCAGTAATCCGAGGACTATTCCCTACGAGCAGTACTTC | CASNPRTIPYEQYF
NA | NA | TRBJ2-1 | TRBV7-9 | TGTGCCAGCAGCTTAATTGGGGGGAATGAGCAGTTCTTC | CASSLIGGNEQFF
NA | NA | TRBJ1-5 | TRBV25-1 | TGTGCCAGCAGTGAACCCGGGGCCGGGCAGCCCCAGCATTTT | CASSEPGAGQPQHF
NA | TRBD2 | TRBJ2-7 | TRBV7-3 | TGTGCCAGCAGCCCCATTCCCACTAGCGGGAGTTACGAGCAGTACTTC | CASSPIPTSGSYEQYF
NA | NA | TRBJ2-1 | TRBV5-4 | TGTGCCAGCAGCTCGTACCCATATGAGCAGTTCTTC | CASSSYPYEQFF
NA | NA | TRBJ1-3 | TRBV29-1 | TGCAGCGTTGACCTGGCAGAAACTGGAAACACCATATATTTT | CSVDLAETGNTIYF
NA | NA | TRBJ2-5 | TRBV7-2 | TGTGCCAGCAGCCCCGCCGCCAGACCTTTAGAGACCCAGTACTTC | CASSPAARPLETQYF
NA | NA | TRBJ1-1 | TRBV9 | TGTGCCAGCAGCGGAAAAATGGGCGCGAACACTGAAGCTTTCTTT | CASSGKMGANTEAFF
NA | NA | TRBJ2-2 | TRBV5-1 | TGCGCCAGCAGCTTCGCATGGCGGGCAGGGCAAGGGAACACCGGGGAGCTGTTTTTT | CASSFAWRAGQGNTGELFF
NA | TRBD1 | TRBJ2-7 | TRBV28 | TGTGCCAGCAGCCGAGGACAGGTAGCCCCCTACGAGCAGTACTTC | CASSRGQVAPYEQYF
NA | NA | TRBJ2-7 | TRBV7-3 | TGTGCCAGCAGCCCCGGAGTGGGCACATTGACCGAGCAGTACTTC | CASSPGVGTLTEQYF
NA | TRBD2 | TRBJ2-7 | TRBV7-9 | TGTGCCAGCAGCCCATTTCTAGCGGGAGTCTACGAGCAGTACTTC | CASSPFLAGVYEQYF
NA | TRBD1 | TRBJ1-2 | TRBV5-4 | TGTGCCAGCAGCTTCGGACAGGGAGGTAACTATGGCTACACCTTC | CASSFGQGGNYGYTF
NA | TRBD1 | TRBJ1-2 | TRBV29-1 | TGCACCGCAACCCTACACAGGGGTGGCTACACCTTC | CTATLHRGGYTF
NA | NA | TRBJ2-2 | TRBV11-1 | TGTGCCAGCAGCCTCATGGCCGCGGATCCCGGGGAGCTGTTTTTT | CASSLMAADPGELFF
NA | NA | TRBJ1-1 | TRBV5-4 | TGTGCCAGCAGCTTGGATCGTAATGAAGCTTTCTTT | CASSLDRNEAFF
NA | TRBD1 | TRBJ1-2 | TRBV11-2 | TGTGCCAGCAGCCCACTGACAGGGGTACAGGATGGCTACACCTTC | CASSPLTGVQDGYTF
once | NA | TRBJ2-1 | TRBV10-3 | TGTGCCATCACCGCGGAGGGGGGCTCCTACAATGAGCAGTTCTTC | CAITAEGGSYNEQFF
NA | TRBD2 | TRBJ2-5 | TRBV5-1 | TGCGCCAGCAGCTTGGTACTAGCGGGAGAGACCCAGTACTTC | CASSLVLAGETQYF
NA | TRBD1 | TRBJ2-1 | TRBV15 | TGTGCCACCAGCAGAGAGACAGGGCGAAGTGAGCAGTTCTTC | CATSRETGRSEQFF
NA | NA | TRBJ2-1 | TRBV7-7 | TGTGCCAGCAGCTTAGCGCTGACCCACCCCTACAATGAGCAGTTCTTC | CASSLALTHPYNEQFF
NA | TRBD2 | TRBJ2-1 | TRBV4-3 | TGCGCCAGCAGCCAATATAGCGGGAATAATGAGCAGTTCTTC | CASSQYSGNNEQFF